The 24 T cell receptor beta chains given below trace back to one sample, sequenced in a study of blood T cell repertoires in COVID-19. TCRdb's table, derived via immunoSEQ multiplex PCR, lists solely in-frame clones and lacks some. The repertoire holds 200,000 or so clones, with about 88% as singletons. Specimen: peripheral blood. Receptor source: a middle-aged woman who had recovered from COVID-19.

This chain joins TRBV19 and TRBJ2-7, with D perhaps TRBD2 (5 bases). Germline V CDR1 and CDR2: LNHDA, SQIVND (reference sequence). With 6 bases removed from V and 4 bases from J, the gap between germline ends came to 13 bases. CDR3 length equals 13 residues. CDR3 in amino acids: CASSPLGRYEQYF. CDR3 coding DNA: TGTGCCAGTAGCCCACTAGGCCGGTACGAGCAGTACTTC.

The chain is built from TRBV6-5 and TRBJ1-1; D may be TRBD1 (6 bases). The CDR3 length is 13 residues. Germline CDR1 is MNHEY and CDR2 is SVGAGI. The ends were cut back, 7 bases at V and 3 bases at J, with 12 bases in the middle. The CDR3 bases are TGTGCCAGCAACCGAGGGGGACACACTGAAGCTTTCTTT. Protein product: CASNRGGHTEAFF.

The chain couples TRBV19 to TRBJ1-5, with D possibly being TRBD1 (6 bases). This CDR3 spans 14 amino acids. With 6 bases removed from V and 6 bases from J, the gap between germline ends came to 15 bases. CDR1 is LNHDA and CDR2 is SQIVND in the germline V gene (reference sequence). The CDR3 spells CASSPQGRRQPQHF. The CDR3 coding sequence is TGTGCCAGTAGCCCACAGGGCCGGCGTCAGCCCCAGCATTTT. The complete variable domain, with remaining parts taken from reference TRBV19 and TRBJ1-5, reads DGGITQSPKYLFRKEGQNVTLSCEQNLNHDAMYWYRQDPGQGLRLIYYSQIVNDFQKGDIAEGYSVSREKKESFPLTVTSAQKNPTAFYLCASSPQGRRQPQHFGDGTRLSIL.

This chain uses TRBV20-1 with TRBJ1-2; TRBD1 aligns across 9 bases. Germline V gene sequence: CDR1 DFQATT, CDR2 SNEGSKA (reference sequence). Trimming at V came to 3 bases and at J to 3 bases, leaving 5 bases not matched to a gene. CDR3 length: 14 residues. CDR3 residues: CSASRTGDDYGYTF. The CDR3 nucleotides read TGCAGTGCTAGTCGGACAGGGGACGACTATGGCTACACCTTC.

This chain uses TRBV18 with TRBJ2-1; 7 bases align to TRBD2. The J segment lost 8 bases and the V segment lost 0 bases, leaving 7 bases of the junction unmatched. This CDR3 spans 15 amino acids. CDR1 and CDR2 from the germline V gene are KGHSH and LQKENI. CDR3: CASSPPESGVYEQFF. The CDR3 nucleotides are TGTGCCAGCTCACCACCGGAGAGCGGGGTATATGAGCAGTTCTTC.

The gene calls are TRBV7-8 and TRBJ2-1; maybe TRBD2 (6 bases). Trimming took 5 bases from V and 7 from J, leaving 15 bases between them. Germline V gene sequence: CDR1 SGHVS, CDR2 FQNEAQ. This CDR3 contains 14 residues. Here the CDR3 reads CASSQRGLQNEQFF. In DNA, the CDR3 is TGTGCCAGCAGCCAGAGGGGACTGCAAAATGAGCAGTTCTTC.

The CDR3 DNA reads TGCAGTGCTAGTGGGGGCTACAGGGACAGGAGCACAGATACGCAGTATTTT. As protein: CSASGGYRDRSTDTQYF. The chain uses TRBV20-1 and TRBJ2-3; 8 bases are a match to TRBD1. The trim removed 3 bases at V and 0 bases at J, leaving 11 bases unmatched. This CDR3 region has 17 residues. The germline CDR1 and CDR2 sequences are DFQATT and SNEGSKA (reference sequence).

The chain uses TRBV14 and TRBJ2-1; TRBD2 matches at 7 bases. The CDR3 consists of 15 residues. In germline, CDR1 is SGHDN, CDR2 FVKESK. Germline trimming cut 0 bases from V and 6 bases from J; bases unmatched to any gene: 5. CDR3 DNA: TGTGCCAGCAGCCAAGAGAGCGGGGTTTCCAATGAGCAGTTCTTC. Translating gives CASSQESGVSNEQFF.

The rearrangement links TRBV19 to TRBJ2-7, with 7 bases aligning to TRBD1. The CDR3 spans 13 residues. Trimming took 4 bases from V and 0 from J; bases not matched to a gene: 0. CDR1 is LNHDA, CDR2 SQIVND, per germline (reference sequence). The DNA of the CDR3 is TGTGCCAGTAGTAAGGGGGCCTCCTACGAGCAGTACTTC. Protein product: CASSKGASYEQYF.

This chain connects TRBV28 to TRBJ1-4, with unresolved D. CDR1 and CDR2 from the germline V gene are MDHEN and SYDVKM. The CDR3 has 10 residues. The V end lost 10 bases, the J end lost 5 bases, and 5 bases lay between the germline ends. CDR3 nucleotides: TGTGCCACCGCGAATGAAAAACTGTTTTTT. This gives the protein CATANEKLFF.

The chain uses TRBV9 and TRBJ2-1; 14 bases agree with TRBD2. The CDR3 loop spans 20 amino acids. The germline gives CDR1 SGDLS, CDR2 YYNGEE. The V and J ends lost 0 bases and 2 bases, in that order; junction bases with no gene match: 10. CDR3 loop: CASSVGLGTSGSKAYNEQFF. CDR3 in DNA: TGTGCCAGCAGCGTAGGACTCGGGACTAGCGGGAGCAAGGCCTACAATGAGCAGTTCTTC.

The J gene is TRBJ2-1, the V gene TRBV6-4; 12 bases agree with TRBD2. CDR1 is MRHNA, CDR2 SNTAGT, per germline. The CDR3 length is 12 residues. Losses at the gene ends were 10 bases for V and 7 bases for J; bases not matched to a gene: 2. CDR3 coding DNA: TGTGCCACCGGGACTAGCGGGAATGAGCAGTTCTTC. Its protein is CATGTSGNEQFF.

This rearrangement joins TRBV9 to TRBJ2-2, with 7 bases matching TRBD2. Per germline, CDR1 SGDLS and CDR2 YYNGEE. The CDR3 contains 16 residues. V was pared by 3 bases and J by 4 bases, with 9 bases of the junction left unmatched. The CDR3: CASSALQGGITGELFF. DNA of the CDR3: TGTGCCAGCAGCGCCCTCCAGGGAGGGATCACCGGGGAGCTGTTTTTT.

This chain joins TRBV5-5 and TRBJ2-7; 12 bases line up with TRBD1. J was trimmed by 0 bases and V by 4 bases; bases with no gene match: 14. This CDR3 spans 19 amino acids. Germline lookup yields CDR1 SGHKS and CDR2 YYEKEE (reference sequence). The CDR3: CASSPGWGQGAMSSYEQYF. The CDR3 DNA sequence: TGTGCCAGCAGCCCGGGCTGGGGACAGGGGGCGATGAGCTCCTACGAGCAGTACTTC.

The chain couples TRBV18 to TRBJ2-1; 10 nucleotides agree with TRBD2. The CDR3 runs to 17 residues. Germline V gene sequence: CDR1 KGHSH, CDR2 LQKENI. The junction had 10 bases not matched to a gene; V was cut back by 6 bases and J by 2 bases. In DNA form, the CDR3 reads TGTGCCAGCTCGGGGGCAAGTGGGACTAGCGCCTACAATGAGCAGTTCTTC. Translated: CASSGASGTSAYNEQFF.

CDR3: CASSTWTARGPQHF. CDR3 in DNA: TGTGCCAGTAGTACGTGGACAGCTCGAGGGCCCCAGCATTTT. The V gene is TRBV19, the J gene TRBJ1-5; possibly TRBD1 for D (6 bases). Trimming pared 4 bases from V and 9 bases from J, leaving 16 bases between. The CDR3 sequence is 14 residues long. In germline, CDR1 is LNHDA, CDR2 SQIVND (reference sequence).

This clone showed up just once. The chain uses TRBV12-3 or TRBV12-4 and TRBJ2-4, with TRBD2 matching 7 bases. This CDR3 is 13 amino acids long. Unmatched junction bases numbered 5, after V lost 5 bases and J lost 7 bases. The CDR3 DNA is TGTGCCAGCAGTCCCGGACTAGGGAACATTCAGTACTTC. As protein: CASSPGLGNIQYF.

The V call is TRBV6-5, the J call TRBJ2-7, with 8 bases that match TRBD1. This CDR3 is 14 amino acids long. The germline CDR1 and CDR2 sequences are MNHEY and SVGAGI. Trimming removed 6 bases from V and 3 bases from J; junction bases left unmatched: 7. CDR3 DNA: TGTGCCAGCAGCGACAGGGGTGGTGGCTACGAGCAGTACTTC. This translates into CASSDRGGGYEQYF.

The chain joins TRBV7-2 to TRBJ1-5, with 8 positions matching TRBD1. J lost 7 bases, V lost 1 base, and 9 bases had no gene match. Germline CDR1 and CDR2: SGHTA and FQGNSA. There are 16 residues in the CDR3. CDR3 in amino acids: CASSLGDRGRGQPQHF. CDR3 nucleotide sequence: TGTGCCAGCAGCTTAGGAGACAGGGGACGTGGCCAGCCCCAGCATTTT.

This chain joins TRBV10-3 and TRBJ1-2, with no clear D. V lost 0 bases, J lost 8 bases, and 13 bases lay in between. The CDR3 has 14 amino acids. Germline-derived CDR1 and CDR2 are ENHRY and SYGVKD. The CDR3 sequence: CAISESSRAEGYTF. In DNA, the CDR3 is TGTGCCATCAGTGAGTCATCCCGTGCGGAGGGCTACACCTTC.

CDR3 sequence reads: CATSRDGLDSEAFF. CDR3 nucleotide sequence: TGTGCCACCAGCAGAGACGGCTTGGACTCTGAAGCTTTCTTT. The rearrangement links TRBV15 to TRBJ1-1; no clear D. Germline V CDR1 and CDR2: LNHNV, YYDKDF (reference sequence). The V and J ends lost 0 bases and 6 bases respectively, with 11 bases between them. The CDR3 is 14 residues long.

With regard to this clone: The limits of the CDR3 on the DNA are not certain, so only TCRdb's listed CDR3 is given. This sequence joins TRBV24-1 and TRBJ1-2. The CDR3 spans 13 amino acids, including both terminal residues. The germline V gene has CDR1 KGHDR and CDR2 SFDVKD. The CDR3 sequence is CAPGGYLCYGYTF.

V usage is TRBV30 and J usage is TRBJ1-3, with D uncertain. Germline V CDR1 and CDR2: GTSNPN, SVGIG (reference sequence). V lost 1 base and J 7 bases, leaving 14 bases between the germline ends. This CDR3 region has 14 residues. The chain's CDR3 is CAWSAGSFGNTIYF. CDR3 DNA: TGTGCCTGGAGTGCCGGGAGTTTTGGCAACACCATATATTTT.

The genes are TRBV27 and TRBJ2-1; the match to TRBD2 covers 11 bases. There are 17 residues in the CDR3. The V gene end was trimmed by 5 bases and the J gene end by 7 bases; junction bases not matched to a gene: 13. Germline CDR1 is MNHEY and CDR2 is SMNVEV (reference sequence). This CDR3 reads CASSPRLAGQNRNEQFF. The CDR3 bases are TGTGCCAGCAGTCCCCGACTAGCGGGACAGAACAGGAATGAGCAGTTCTTC.